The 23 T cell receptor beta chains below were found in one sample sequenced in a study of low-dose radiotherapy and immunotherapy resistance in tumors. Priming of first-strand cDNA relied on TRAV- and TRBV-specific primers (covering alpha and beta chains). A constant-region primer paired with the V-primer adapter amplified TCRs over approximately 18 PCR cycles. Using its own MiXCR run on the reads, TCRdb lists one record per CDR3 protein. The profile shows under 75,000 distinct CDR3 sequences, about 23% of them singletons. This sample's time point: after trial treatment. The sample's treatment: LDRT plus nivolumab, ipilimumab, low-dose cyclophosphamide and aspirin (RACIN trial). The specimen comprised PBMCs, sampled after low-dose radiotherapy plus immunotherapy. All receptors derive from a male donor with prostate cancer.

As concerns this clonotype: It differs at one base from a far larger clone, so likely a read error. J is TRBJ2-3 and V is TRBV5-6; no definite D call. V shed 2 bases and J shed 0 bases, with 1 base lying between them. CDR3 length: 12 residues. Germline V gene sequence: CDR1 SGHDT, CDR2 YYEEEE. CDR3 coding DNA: TGTGCCAGCAGCTTTAGCACAGATACGCAGTATTTT. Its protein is CASSFSTDTQYF.

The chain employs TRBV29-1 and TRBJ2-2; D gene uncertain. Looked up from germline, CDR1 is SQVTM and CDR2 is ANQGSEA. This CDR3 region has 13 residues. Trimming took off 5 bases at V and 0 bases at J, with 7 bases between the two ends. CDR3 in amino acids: CSVLLTNTGELFF. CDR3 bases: TGCAGCGTTCTCCTAACGAACACCGGGGAGCTGTTTTTT.

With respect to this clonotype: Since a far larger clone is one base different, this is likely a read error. The DNA of the CDR3 is TGTGCCAGCAGTGAACCAAGGCGGGCCCAGTTCTTC. Translation gives CASSEPRRAQFF. The chain is built from TRBV6-2 or TRBV6-3 and TRBJ2-1, with D possibly TRBD2 on 5 matching bases. The CDR3 covers 12 residues. Trimming removed 5 bases from V and 13 bases from J, with 15 bases in between. Germline lookup yields CDR1 MNHEY and CDR2 SVGEGT.

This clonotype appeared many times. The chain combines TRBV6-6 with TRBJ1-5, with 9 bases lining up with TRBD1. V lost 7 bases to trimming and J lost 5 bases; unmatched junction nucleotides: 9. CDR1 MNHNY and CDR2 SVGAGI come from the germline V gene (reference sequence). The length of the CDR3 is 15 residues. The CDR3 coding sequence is TGTGCCAGCACCCCGACGGGACAGGGCGATCAGCCCCAGCATTTT. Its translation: CASTPTGQGDQPQHF.

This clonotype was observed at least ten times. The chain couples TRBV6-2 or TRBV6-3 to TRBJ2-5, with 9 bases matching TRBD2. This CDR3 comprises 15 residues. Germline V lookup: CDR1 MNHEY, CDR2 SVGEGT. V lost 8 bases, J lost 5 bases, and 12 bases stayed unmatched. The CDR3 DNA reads TGTGCCAGCTTCTCTCGGCGGGGGGGCTGGGAGACCCAGTACTTC. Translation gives CASFSRRGGWETQYF.

This chain's CDR3 is CASSSLQGILTDTQYF. The CDR3 nucleotides read TGTGCCAGCAGCTCCCTTCAGGGAATTCTCACAGATACGCAGTATTTT. The chain has TRBV7-3 and TRBJ2-3; D is perhaps TRBD1 (5 bases). The CDR3 has 16 residues. CDR1 is SGHTA, CDR2 FQGTGA, per germline. The V end was cut by 4 bases, the J end by 2 bases, with 16 bases between.

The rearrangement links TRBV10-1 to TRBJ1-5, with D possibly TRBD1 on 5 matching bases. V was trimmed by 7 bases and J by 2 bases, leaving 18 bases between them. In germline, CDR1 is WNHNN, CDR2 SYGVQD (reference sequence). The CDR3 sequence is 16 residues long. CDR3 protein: CASIGLGGGGNQPQHF. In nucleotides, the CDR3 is TGCGCCAGCATCGGGCTGGGGGGAGGTGGCAATCAGCCCCAGCATTTT.

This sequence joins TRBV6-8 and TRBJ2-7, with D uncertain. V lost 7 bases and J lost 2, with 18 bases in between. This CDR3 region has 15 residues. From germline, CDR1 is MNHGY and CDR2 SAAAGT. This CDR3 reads CASKFATPGAYEQYF. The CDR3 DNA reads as TGTGCCAGCAAGTTTGCGACGCCGGGTGCCTACGAGCAGTACTTC.

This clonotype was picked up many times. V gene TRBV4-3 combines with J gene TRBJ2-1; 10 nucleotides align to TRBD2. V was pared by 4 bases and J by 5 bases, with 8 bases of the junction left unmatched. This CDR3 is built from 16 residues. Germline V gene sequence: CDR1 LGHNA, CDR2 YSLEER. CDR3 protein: CASSLPRSGGDNEQFF. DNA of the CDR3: TGCGCCAGCAGCCTACCTAGGAGCGGGGGGGACAATGAGCAGTTCTTC.

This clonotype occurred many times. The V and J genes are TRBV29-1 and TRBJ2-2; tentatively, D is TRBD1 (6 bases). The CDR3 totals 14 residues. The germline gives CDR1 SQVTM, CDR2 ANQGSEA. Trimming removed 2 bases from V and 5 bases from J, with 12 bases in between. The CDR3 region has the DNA TGCAGCGTTGAAATCCAGGGGAGAACCGGGGAGCTGTTTTTT. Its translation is CSVEIQGRTGELFF.

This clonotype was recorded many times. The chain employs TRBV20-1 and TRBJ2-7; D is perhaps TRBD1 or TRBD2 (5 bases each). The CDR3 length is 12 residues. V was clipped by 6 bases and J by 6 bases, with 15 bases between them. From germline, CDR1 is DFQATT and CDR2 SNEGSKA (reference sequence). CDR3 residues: CSAGGGGREQYF. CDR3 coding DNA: TGCAGTGCAGGTGGGGGTGGCCGCGAGCAGTACTTC.

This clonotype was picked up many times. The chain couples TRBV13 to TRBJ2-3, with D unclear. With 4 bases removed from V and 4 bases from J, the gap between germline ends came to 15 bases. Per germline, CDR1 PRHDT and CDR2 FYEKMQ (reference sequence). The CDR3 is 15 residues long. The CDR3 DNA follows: TGTGCCAGCAGCTCATTCCGGACCCGGTCAGATACGCAGTATTTT. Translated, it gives CASSSFRTRSDTQYF. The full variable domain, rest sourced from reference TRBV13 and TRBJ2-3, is AAGVIQSPRHLIKEKRETATLKCYPIPRHDTVYWYQQGPGQDPQFLISFYEKMQSDKGSIPDRFSAQQFSDYHSELNMSSLELGDSALYFCASSSFRTRSDTQYFGPGTRLTVL.

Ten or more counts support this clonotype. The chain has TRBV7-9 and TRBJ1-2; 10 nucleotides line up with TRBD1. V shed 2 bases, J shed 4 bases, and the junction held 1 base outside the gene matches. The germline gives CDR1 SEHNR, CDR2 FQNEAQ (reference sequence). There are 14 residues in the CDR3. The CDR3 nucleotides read TGTGCCAGCAGCTTAAGGGACAGGGGCTATGGCTACACCTTC. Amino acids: CASSLRDRGYGYTF.

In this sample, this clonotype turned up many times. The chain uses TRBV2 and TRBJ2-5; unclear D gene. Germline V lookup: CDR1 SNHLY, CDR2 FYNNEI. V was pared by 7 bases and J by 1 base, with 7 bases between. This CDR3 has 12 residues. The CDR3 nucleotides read TGTGCCAGCACACAGTCCCAAGAGACCCAGTACTTC. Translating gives CASTQSQETQYF.

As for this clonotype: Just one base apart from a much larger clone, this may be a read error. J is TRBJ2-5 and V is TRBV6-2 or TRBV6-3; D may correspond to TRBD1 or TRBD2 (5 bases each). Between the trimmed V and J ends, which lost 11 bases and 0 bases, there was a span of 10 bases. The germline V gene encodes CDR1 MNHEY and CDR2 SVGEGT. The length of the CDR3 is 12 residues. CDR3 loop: CAGGRNQETQYF. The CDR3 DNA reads TGTGCCGGGGGACGGAACCAAGAGACCCAGTACTTC.

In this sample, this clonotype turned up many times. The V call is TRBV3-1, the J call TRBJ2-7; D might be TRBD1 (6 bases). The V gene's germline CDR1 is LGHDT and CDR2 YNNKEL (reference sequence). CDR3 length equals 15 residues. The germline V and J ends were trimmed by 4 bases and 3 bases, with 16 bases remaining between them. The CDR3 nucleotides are TGTGCCAGCAGCCCTGCTCTACAGGGCGGCTACGAGCAGTACTTC. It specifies CASSPALQGGYEQYF.

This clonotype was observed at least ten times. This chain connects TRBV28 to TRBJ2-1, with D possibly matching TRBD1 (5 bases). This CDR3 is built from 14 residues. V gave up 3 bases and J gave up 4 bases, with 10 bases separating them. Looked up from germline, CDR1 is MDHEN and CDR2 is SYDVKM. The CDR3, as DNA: TGTGCCAGCAGTTTCGACAGACAGTACAATGAGCAGTTCTTC. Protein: CASSFDRQYNEQFF.

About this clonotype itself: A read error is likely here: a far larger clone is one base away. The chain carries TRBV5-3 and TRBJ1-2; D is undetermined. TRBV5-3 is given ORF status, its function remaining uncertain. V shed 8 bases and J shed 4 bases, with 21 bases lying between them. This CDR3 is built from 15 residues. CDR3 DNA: TGTGCCAGCGGTTTATCAACCGTGCCGCTCTATGGCTACACCTTC. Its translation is CASGLSTVPLYGYTF.

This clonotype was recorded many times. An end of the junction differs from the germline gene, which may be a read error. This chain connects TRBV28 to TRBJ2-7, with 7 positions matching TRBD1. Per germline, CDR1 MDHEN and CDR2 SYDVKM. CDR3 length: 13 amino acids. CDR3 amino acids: CATSVTGAGEQYF. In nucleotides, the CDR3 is TGTGCCACCAGTGTTACAGGGGCAGGTGAGCAGTACTTC. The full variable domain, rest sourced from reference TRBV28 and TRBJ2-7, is DVKVTQSSRYLVKRTGEKVFLECVQDMDHENMFWYRQDPGLGLRLIYFSYDVKMKEKGDIPEGYSVSREKKERFSLILESASTNQTSMYLCATSVTGAGEQYFGPGTRLTVT.

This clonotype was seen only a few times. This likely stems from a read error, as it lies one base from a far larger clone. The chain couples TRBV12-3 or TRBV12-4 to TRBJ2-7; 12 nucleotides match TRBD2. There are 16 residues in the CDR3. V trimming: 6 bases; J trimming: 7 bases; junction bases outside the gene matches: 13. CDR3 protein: CASSPRTSGKAWEQYF. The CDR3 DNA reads TGTGCCAGCAGCCCCCGGACTAGCGGGAAAGCGTGGGAGCAGTACTTC.

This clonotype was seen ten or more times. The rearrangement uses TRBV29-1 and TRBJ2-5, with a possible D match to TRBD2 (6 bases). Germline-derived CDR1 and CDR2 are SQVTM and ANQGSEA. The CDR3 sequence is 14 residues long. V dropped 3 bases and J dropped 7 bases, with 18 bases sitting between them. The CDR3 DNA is TGCAGCGTTGATTTGGGACTGGGGGTAGGGACCCAGTACTTC. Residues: CSVDLGLGVGTQYF.

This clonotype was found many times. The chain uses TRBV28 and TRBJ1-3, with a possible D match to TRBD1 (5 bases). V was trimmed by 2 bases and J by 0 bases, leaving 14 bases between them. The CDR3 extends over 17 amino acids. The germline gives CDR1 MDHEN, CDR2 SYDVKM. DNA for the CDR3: TGTGCCAGCAGTTTAGGACCGACTAGGGGCTCTGGAAACACCATATATTTT. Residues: CASSLGPTRGSGNTIYF. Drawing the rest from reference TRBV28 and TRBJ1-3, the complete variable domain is DVKVTQSSRYLVKRTGEKVFLECVQDMDHENMFWYRQDPGLGLRLIYFSYDVKMKEKGDIPEGYSVSREKKERFSLILESASTNQTSMYLCASSLGPTRGSGNTIYFGEGSWLTVV.

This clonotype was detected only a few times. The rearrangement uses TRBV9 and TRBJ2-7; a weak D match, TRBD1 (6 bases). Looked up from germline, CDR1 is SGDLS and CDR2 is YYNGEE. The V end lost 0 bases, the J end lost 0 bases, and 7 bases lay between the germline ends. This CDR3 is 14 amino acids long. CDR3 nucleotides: TGTGCCAGCAGCGTAGGGGGGCTCTCCTACGAGCAGTACTTC. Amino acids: CASSVGGLSYEQYF.